This T cell receptor (beta chain) originates from a study of Graves' ophthalmopathy and Graves' hyperthyroidism. This clonotype has ten or more counts. This CDR3 has 15 residues. Looked up from germline, CDR1 is MNHNS and CDR2 is SASEGT. V dropped 4 bases and J dropped 11 bases, with 21 bases sitting between them. Scientists amplified the TCR beta CDR3 regions from RNA transcripts. In the first round, RT-PCR was carried out with HTBI primers, and a multiplex PCR formed the second round. TCRdb passed the multiplex PCR reads through MiXCR, listing each CDR3 protein once. Here the sample spans 580,000 or so distinct CDR3 sequences, about two fifths being singletons.

J is TRBJ1-5 and V is TRBV6-1; D perhaps matches TRBD1 (5 bases). This clonotype originated in an adult man with Graves' hyperthyroidism. Sample: peripheral blood or thyroid tissue (not recorded which). This CDR3 is CASSAQGRTQAAQHF. The CDR3 nucleotides are TGTGCCAGCAGTGCCCAGGGCAGGACCCAGGCGGCCCAGCATTTT.